Presented here are 14 T cell receptor beta chains from one specimen sequenced in a study of T cells in tuberculosis. TCRdb keeps only in-frame clones here, not all; method: immunoSEQ multiplex PCR. The sample lists thousands of clones; 95% to 98% were seen once. The time point: new active TB diagnosis, blood taken before or within 7 days of starting treatment. The specimen comprised PBMCs, sampled at tuberculosis diagnosis. Receptors were obtained from an adult with tuberculosis.

The V gene is TRBV28, the J gene TRBJ1-5, with D tentatively TRBD1 (5 bases). The ends were cut back, 5 bases at V and 7 bases at J, with 21 bases in the middle. Looked up from germline, CDR1 is MDHEN and CDR2 is SYDVKM. This CDR3 is 16 amino acids long. CDR3 nucleotide sequence: TGTGCCAGCAGTGGGGCAAGAGAAGGCGTAAGGCAGCCCCAGCATTTT. Protein: CASSGAREGVRQPQHF.

The table lists this clone with a count of one. This chain links TRBV5-1 with TRBJ2-5; TRBD1 agrees at 7 bases. Trimming took 0 bases from V and 6 from J; bases not matched to a gene: 17. The germline V gene has CDR1 SGHRS and CDR2 YFSETQ. This CDR3 has 18 amino acids. CDR3 protein: CASSLARTETTGWKTQYF. The CDR3 DNA sequence: TGCGCCAGCAGCTTGGCGAGGACGGAAACGACAGGGTGGAAGACCCAGTACTTC.

The rearrangement links TRBV9 to TRBJ2-1, with 8 bases matching TRBD2. CDR1 SGDLS and CDR2 YYNGEE come from the germline V gene. J lost 4 bases, V lost 3 bases, and 9 bases had no gene match. This CDR3 comprises 16 residues. The DNA for the CDR3 is TGTGCCAGCAGCGCCCGACGGGAGGGCCGGTACAATGAGCAGTTCTTC. It yields the protein CASSARREGRYNEQFF.

The chain uses TRBV5-6 and TRBJ1-5; D gene ambiguous. Germline-derived CDR1 and CDR2 are SGHDT and YYEEEE. CDR3 length: 15 amino acids. V was cut by 1 base and J by 9 bases, with 17 bases left in between. DNA of the CDR3: TGTGCCAGCAGCTTGTTTGCCAGGCGCTATTCGCCCCAGCATTTT. This sequence encodes CASSLFARRYSPQHF.

The chain combines TRBV19 with TRBJ2-7; 14 nucleotides line up with TRBD2. The V gene's germline CDR1 is LNHDA and CDR2 SQIVND (reference sequence). The CDR3 extends over 17 amino acids. V shed 9 bases, J shed 6 bases, and the junction held 16 bases outside the gene matches. In DNA form, the CDR3 reads TGTGCCAGCCGACAAGGGACTAGCGGGAGTAGTAATAGCGAGCAGTACTTC. It codes for CASRQGTSGSSNSEQYF.

The chain is built from TRBV7-7 and TRBJ2-5; the match to TRBD2 covers 14 bases. The CDR3 extends over 17 amino acids. Germline V gene lookup returns CDR1 SSHAT and CDR2 FNYEAQ (reference sequence). V lost 4 bases, J lost 4 bases, and 8 bases stayed unmatched. CDR3 sequence reads: CASSSPGTSGGGETQYF. CDR3 nucleotides: TGTGCCAGCAGCTCCCCCGGGACTAGCGGGGGCGGAGAGACCCAGTACTTC.

The chain recombines TRBV6-6 with TRBJ2-7, with D perhaps TRBD2 (6 bases). With 4 bases removed from V and 6 bases from J, the gap between germline ends came to 16 bases. The CDR3 runs 14 residues. From germline, CDR1 is MNHNY and CDR2 SVGAGI (reference sequence). In DNA form, the CDR3 reads TGTGCCAGCAGTTTCGGGTCCACCGGGGGCGAGCAGTACTTC. Encoded protein: CASSFGSTGGEQYF.

The chain uses TRBV5-1 and TRBJ1-4; D gene unclear. This CDR3 has 15 amino acids. Trimming pared 0 bases from V and 3 bases from J, leaving 9 bases between. Looked up from germline, CDR1 is SGHRS and CDR2 is YFSETQ. The CDR3 nucleotides are TGCGCCAGCAGCTTGGGGGCGTCTCCTAATGAAAAACTGTTTTTT. Protein product: CASSLGASPNEKLFF.

The rearrangement links TRBV7-2 to TRBJ2-2; TRBD1 aligns across 9 bases. The length of the CDR3 is 15 residues. V was clipped by 7 bases and J by 5 bases; unmatched bases: 8. Germline CDR1 reads SGHTA; CDR2 reads FQGNSA. The DNA of the CDR3 is TGTGCCAGCACCCCTAGACAGGGGGTTACCGGGGAGCTGTTTTTT. It encodes CASTPRQGVTGELFF.

The J gene is TRBJ2-1, the V gene TRBV18; D remains ambiguous. V was clipped by 1 base and J by 12 bases, with 13 bases between them. The length of the CDR3 is 13 residues. Germline CDR1 is KGHSH and CDR2 is LQKENI. CDR3 DNA sequence: TGTGCCAGCTCACCACGACGTCTAGTGGGGCAGTTCTTC. Its translation is CASSPRRLVGQFF. The whole variable domain, filled in from reference TRBV18 and TRBJ2-1, reads NAGVMQNPRHLVRRRGQEARLRCSPMKGHSHVYWYRQLPEEGLKFMVYLQKENIIDESGMPKERFSAEFPKEGPSILRIQQVVRGDSAAYFCASSPRRLVGQFFGPGTRLTVL.

The chain combines TRBV5-4 with TRBJ2-5; TRBD1 matches 7 bases. CDR1 and CDR2 (germline): SGHNT, YYREEE (reference sequence). V shed 4 bases and J 2 bases; nucleotides not matched to a gene: 8. This CDR3 has 15 residues. The CDR3 nucleotides read TGTGCCAGCAGCCGATCCACAGGGGATCAAGAGACCCAGTACTTC. Amino acids: CASSRSTGDQETQYF.

The chain employs TRBV6-4 and TRBJ2-3; 9 bases are shared with TRBD2. Germline CDR1 and CDR2: MRHNA and SNTAGT. This CDR3 is built from 15 residues. V lost 4 bases to trimming and J lost 3 bases; unmatched junction nucleotides: 5. The CDR3 coding sequence is TGTGCCAGCAGTGCCGCTAGCGGGATGACAGATACGCAGTATTTT. The encoded protein is CASSAASGMTDTQYF.

The chain carries TRBV11-3 and TRBJ2-2, with 8 positions matching TRBD2. V lost 4 bases, J lost 6 bases, and 4 bases stayed unmatched. Looked up from germline, CDR1 is SGHNT and CDR2 is YENEEA. This CDR3 is 14 amino acids long. CDR3: CASSSGLESGELFF. The CDR3, as DNA: TGTGCCAGCAGCTCGGGACTAGAATCCGGGGAGCTGTTTTTT.

This sequence joins TRBV5-6 and TRBJ1-1; TRBD1 agrees at 7 bases. Germline loops: CDR1 SGHDT, CDR2 YYEEEE. The length of the CDR3 is 14 residues. The J segment lost 1 base and the V segment lost 1 base, leaving 1 base of the junction unmatched. In DNA form, the CDR3 reads TGTGCCAGCAGCTTGCAGGGGGGGAACACTGAAGCTTTCTTT. Translating gives CASSLQGGNTEAFF.